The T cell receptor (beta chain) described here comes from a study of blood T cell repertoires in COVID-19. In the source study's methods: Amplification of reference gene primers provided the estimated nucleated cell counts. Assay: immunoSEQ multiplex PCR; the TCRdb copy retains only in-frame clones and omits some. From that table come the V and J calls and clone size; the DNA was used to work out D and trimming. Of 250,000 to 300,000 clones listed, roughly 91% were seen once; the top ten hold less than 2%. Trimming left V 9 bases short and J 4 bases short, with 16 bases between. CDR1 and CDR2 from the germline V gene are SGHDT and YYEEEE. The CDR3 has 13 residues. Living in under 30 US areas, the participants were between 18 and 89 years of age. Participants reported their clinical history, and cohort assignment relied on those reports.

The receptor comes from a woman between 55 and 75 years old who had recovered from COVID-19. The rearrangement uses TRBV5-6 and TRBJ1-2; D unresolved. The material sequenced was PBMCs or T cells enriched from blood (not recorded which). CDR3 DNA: TGTGCCACCGTGGGCTCGGAAGGCTATGGCTACACCTTC. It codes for CATVGSEGYGYTF.